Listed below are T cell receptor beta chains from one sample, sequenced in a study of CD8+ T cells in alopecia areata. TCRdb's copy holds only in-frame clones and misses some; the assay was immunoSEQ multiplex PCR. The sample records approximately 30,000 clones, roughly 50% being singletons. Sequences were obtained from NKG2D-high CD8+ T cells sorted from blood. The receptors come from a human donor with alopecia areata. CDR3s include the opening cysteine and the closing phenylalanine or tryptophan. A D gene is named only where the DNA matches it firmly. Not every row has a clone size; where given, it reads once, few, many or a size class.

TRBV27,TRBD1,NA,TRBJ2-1,CASSPLSGQGKVREQFF,TGTGCCAGCAGTCCCCTCTCAGGACAGGGGAAAGTAAGGGAGCAGTTCTTC
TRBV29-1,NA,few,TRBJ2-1,CSVEDLESWSSINEQFF,TGCAGCGTTGAAGATCTTGAAAGTTGGAGTAGCATCAATGAGCAGTTCTTC
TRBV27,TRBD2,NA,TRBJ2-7,CATGLAGPSSYEQYF,TGTGCCACCGGACTAGCGGGACCGAGCTCCTACGAGCAGTACTTC
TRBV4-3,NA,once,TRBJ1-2,CASSQAWTVNYGYTF,TGCGCCAGCAGCCAAGCCTGGACGGTGAACTATGGCTACACCTTC
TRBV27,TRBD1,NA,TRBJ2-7,CASSFQPSDRDYEQYF,TGTGCCAGCAGTTTCCAACCTTCGGACAGGGACTACGAGCAGTACTTC
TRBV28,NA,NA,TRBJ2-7,CASSSADEQYF,TGTGCCAGCAGCTCAGCTGACGAGCAGTACTTC
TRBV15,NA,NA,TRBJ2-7,CATSRDDGPLDEQYF,TGTGCCACCAGCAGAGATGATGGCCCCCTGGACGAGCAGTACTTC
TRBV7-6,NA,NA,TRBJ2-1,CASSQNPAASDEQFF,TGTGCCAGCAGCCAGAATCCTGCCGCTAGCGATGAGCAGTTCTTC
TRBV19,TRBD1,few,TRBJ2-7,CASEPYRGKNEQYF,TGTGCCAGTGAGCCCTACAGGGGGAAGAACGAGCAGTACTTC
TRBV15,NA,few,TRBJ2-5,CATSRAGGRETQYF,TGTGCCACCAGCAGAGCCGGGGGCCGGGAGACCCAGTACTTC
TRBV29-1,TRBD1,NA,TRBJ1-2,CSVLRDSGNGYTF,TGCAGCGTTCTCCGGGACAGCGGCAATGGCTACACCTTC
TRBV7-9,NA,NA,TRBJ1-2,CASSQPGRSYGYTF,TGTGCCAGCAGCCAACCTGGACGAAGCTATGGCTACACCTTC
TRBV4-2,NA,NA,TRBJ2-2,CASSQDMRGRNTGELFF,TGTGCCAGCAGCCAAGATATGAGGGGACGGAACACCGGGGAGCTGTTTTTT
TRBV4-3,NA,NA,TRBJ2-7,CASSQVWGASYEQYF,TGCGCCAGCAGCCAAGTGTGGGGGGCCTCCTACGAGCAGTACTTC
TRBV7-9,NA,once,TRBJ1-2,CASSSTRNYGYTF,TGTGCCAGCAGCTCGACTCGAAACTATGGCTACACCTTC
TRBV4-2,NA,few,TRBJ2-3,CASSQDWDTRTDTQYF,TGTGCCAGCAGCCAAGATTGGGACACGCGCACAGATACGCAGTATTTT
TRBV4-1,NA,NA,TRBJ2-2,CASSQDGQGSYTGELFF,TGCGCCAGCAGCCAAGACGGGCAGGGTTCGTACACCGGGGAGCTGTTTTTT
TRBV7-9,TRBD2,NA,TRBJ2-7,CASSTPGGDYAYEQYF,TGTGCCAGCAGCACCCCCGGGGGGGACTACGCCTACGAGCAGTACTTC
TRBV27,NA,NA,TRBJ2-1,CASSSRTANEQFF,TGTGCCAGCAGTTCTAGGACGGCCAATGAGCAGTTCTTC
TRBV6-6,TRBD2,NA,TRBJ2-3,CASSYLGGSTDTQYF,TGTGCCAGCAGTTACCTCGGGGGGAGCACAGATACGCAGTATTTT
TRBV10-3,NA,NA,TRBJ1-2,CAIRRRNDGYTF,TGTGCCATCAGACGACGAAATGATGGCTACACCTTC
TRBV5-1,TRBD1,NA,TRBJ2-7,CASSAPGQGAYEQYF,TGCGCCAGCAGCGCCCCGGGACAGGGTGCCTACGAGCAGTACTTC
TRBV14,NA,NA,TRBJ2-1,CASSQVGYNEQFF,TGTGCCAGCAGCCAAGTTGGCTACAATGAGCAGTTCTTC
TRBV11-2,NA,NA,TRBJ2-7,CASRPSPTAYEQYF,TGTGCCAGCAGGCCCTCCCCCACGGCCTACGAGCAGTACTTC
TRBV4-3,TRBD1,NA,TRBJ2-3,CASSPGQGPDTQYF,TGCGCCAGCAGCCCCGGACAGGGCCCAGATACGCAGTATTTT
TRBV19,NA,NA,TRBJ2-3,CASRLGVDTQYF,TGTGCCAGTAGGCTCGGGGTAGATACGCAGTATTTT
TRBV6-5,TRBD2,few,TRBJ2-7,CASSTGGAREQYF,TGTGCCAGCAGTACCGGGGGGGCGAGGGAGCAGTACTTC
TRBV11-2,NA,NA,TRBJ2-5,CASSRDTRKTQYF,TGTGCCAGCAGCCGGGACACCCGAAAGACCCAGTACTTC
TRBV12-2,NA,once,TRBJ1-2,CASRLARGQDDLYGYTF,TGTGCAAGTCGCTTAGCGCGTGGACAGGACGACCTCTATGGCTACACCTTC
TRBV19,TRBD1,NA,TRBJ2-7,CASSIGDSHIYVYEQYF,TGTGCCAGTAGTATAGGGGACAGCCATATCTACGTCTACGAGCAGTACTTC
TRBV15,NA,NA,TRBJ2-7,CATSRDRGGNEQYF,TGTGCCACCAGCAGAGACAGGGGAGGGAACGAGCAGTACTTC
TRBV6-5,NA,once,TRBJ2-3,CASQTTLRADTQYF,TGTGCCAGCCAGACTACGCTCAGGGCAGATACGCAGTATTTT
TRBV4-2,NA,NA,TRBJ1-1,CASSPSRDGNTEAFF,TGTGCCAGCAGCCCATCCCGGGACGGGAACACTGAAGCTTTCTTT
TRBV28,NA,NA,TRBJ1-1,CASSSPPLEAFF,TGTGCCAGCAGTTCCCCTCCGCTAGAAGCTTTCTTT
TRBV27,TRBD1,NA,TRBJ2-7,CASSFQFDRGYEQYF,TGTGCCAGCAGTTTTCAATTTGACAGGGGCTACGAGCAGTACTTC
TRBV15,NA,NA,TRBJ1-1,CATSSRGNTEAFF,TGTGCCACCAGCAGTAGGGGGAACACTGAAGCTTTCTTT
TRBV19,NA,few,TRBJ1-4,CASSNFGREDDEKLFF,TGTGCCAGTAGCAACTTTGGACGAGAGGATGATGAAAAACTGTTTTTT
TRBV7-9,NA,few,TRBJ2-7,CASSRTDGKGEQYF,TGTGCCAGCAGCAGAACGGACGGGAAGGGGGAGCAGTACTTC
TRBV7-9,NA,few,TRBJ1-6,CAAGSYNSPLHF,TGTGCAGCAGGGTCCTATAATTCACCCCTCCACTTT
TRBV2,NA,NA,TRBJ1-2,CASSLMDSALNYGYTF,TGTGCCAGCAGTTTGATGGACAGCGCGCTTAACTATGGCTACACCTTC
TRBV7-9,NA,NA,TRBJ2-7,CASSSFGDSYEQYF,TGTGCCAGCAGCTCTTTTGGGGACTCCTACGAGCAGTACTTC
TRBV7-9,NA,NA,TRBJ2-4,CASSLGGEAIQYF,TGTGCCAGCAGCTTAGGGGGGGAGGCGATCCAGTACTTC
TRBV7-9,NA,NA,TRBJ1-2,CATFPGILGYTF,TGCGCCACCTTCCCCGGGATCCTAGGCTACACCTTC
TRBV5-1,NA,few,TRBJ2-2,CASSLDGTNTGELFF,TGCGCCAGCAGCCTTGACGGGACGAACACCGGGGAGCTGTTTTTT
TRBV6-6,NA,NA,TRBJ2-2,CASGTGELFF,TGTGCCAGCGGCACCGGGGAGCTGTTTTTT
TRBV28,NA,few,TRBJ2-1,CASTSGHEQFF,TGTGCCAGCACCTCGGGTCATGAGCAGTTCTTC
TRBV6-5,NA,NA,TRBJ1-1,CASSYSREMNTEAFF,TGTGCCAGCAGTTACTCGAGGGAAATGAACACTGAAGCTTTCTTT
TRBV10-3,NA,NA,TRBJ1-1,CAISDPVSGEAFF,TGTGCCATCAGTGATCCGGTTTCGGGTGAAGCTTTCTTT
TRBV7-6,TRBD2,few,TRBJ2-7,CASSSGGIYEQYF,TGTGCCAGCTCTAGCGGGGGGATCTACGAGCAGTACTTC
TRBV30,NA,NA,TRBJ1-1,CAWSYPDRFNTEAFF,TGTGCCTGGAGTTACCCGGACAGATTCAACACTGAAGCTTTCTTT
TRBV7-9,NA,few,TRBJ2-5,CASSPTGGETQYF,TGTGCCAGCAGTCCGACTGGGGGAGAGACCCAGTACTTC
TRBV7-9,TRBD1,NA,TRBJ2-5,CASSLGWGQTQETQYF,TGTGCCAGCAGCTTAGGATGGGGACAGACCCAAGAGACCCAGTACTTC
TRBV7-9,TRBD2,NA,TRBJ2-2,CASSSPSSGDPSGELFF,TGTGCCAGCAGCTCCCCCTCCAGCGGGGACCCCAGCGGGGAGCTGTTTTTT
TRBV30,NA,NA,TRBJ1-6,CAWSIWERLSSPLHF,TGTGCCTGGAGTATTTGGGAACGGTTGAGTTCACCCCTCCACTTT
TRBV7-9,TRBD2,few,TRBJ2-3,CASTPGGGYTDTQYF,TGTGCCAGCACCCCGGGGGGGGGTTACACAGATACGCAGTATTTT